This entry lists 3 T cell receptor beta chains sequenced from one sample in a study of blood T cell repertoires in COVID-19. TCRdb keeps only in-frame clones here, not all; method: immunoSEQ multiplex PCR. The sample holds fewer than 500,000 clones, approximately 90% seen once. Sequenced sample: peripheral blood. The receptors derive from a woman in her twenties or thirties with active or convalescent COVID-19.

The J gene is TRBJ2-7, the V gene TRBV15; tentative D call: TRBD2 (6 bases). The CDR3 runs 17 residues. Germline V gene sequence: CDR1 LNHNV, CDR2 YYDKDF (reference sequence). V was shortened by 2 bases and J by 0 bases, with 17 bases between the two germline ends. The CDR3 protein is CATSRLGNGGASYEQYF. CDR3 sequence (DNA): TGTGCCACCAGCAGACTGGGGAACGGGGGAGCCTCCTACGAGCAGTACTTC. The variable domain in full, with the rest retrieved from reference TRBV15 and TRBJ2-7, is DAMVIQNPRYQVTQFGKPVTLSCSQTLNHNVMYWYQQKSSQAPKLLFHYYDKDFNNEADTPDNFQSRRPNTSFCFLDIRSPGLGDTAMYLCATSRLGNGGASYEQYFGPGTRLTVT.

This sequence joins TRBV12-3 or TRBV12-4 and TRBJ2-5; no definite D call. This CDR3 comprises 12 residues. Trimming removed 1 base from V and 3 bases from J, with 3 bases in between. The CDR3 sequence is CASSLVEETQYF. CDR3 DNA sequence: TGTGCCAGCAGTTTAGTAGAAGAGACCCAGTACTTC.

The J gene is TRBJ1-2, the V gene TRBV27, with no clear D. Germline V gene lookup returns CDR1 MNHEY and CDR2 SMNVEV (reference sequence). V lost 5 bases and J lost 4, with 11 bases in between. The CDR3 totals 13 residues. DNA for the CDR3: TGTGCCAGCAGTAACGGTTTTTCCTATGGCTACACCTTC. Translating it yields CASSNGFSYGYTF.